The clone carrying this T cell receptor (beta chain) was detected many times. As yet, its antigen is unknown. Each CDR3 protein is one row after TCRdb ran MiXCR on the 5' RACE reads. The sample includes about 130,000 distinct CDR3 sequences, approximately 9.7% of them seen just once. The record originates from a study of CD8 T cells in ankylosing spondylitis. CDR3 size: 13 residues. The germline V and J ends were trimmed by 4 bases and 0 bases, with 4 bases remaining between them. Germline CDR1 reads SGHRS; CDR2 reads YFSETQ. Notes on the study in general: A TCR beta motif of under ten highly homologous variants seemed to mark ankylosing spondylitis blood.

The chain links TRBV5-1 to TRBJ1-4, with D uncertain. The source of this sequence is a male donor with ankylosing spondylitis or in good health (not recorded which). Sequencing input: blood, either unsorted or a sorted T cell fraction (not recorded which). CDR3: CASSRATNEKLFF. CDR3 sequence (DNA): TGCGCCAGCAGCCGTGCAACTAATGAAAAACTGTTTTTT.